The rows below give T cell receptor beta chains drawn from one sample of a study of blood T cell repertoires in COVID-19. TCRdb's copy holds only in-frame clones and misses some; the assay was immunoSEQ multiplex PCR. The sample lists around 140,000 clones, 60% to 80% occurring once. The sequenced sample was peripheral blood. All receptors derive from a woman aged 45 to 65 with active or convalescent COVID-19. The conserved cysteine and the conserved F or W are not part of the CDR3 here.

v_call	j_call	cdr3_aa
TRBV5-4	TRBJ2-7	ASSLGIGLAAYEQY
TRBV7-2	TRBJ2-5	ASSFRLAGGPGETQY
TRBV23-1	TRBJ1-2	ASSQGQLYGYT
TRBV7-9	TRBJ2-5	ASTPKRSQETQY
TRBV12-5	TRBJ2-3	ASGFRLDTQY
TRBV7-9	TRBJ2-7	ASSLVVAGGYEQY
TRBV6-5	TRBJ2-5	ATIVGAGETQY
TRBV2	TRBJ1-1	ASSGNLAGEAF
TRBV5-4	TRBJ1-4	ASSLALGRGEKLF
TRBV18	TRBJ2-2	ASSPQSDGELF
TRBV2	TRBJ1-2	ASRTLAPGSDGYT
TRBV6-2/TRBV6-3	TRBJ2-7	ASSYPGGSGSPYEQY
TRBV7-9	TRBJ1-2	ASSLEPPIQGVDGYT
TRBV6-5	TRBJ2-5	ASSYSFQGSWTQY
TRBV7-3	TRBJ2-5	ASSWTSGEQETQY
TRBV5-4	TRBJ2-5	ASSSGLASGETQY
TRBV4-2	TRBJ2-1	ASSHAPGQLLYNEQF
TRBV7-3	TRBJ2-7	ASSSSGARKRYEQY
TRBV11-2	TRBJ2-1	ASSLVGGYDNEQF
TRBV30	TRBJ1-2	AWSVGTVSFYGYT
TRBV10-3	TRBJ2-3	AIGAASGGEHGTQY
TRBV3-1/TRBV3-2	TRBJ1-3	ASSQDRGPGNTIY
TRBV6-2/TRBV6-3	TRBJ2-7	ASSPRDRLYEQY
TRBV28	TRBJ2-7	ASMAGLYEQY
TRBV7-8	TRBJ1-5	ASSLGQGVFNQPQH
TRBV5-5	TRBJ2-3	ASSLAPSGGLGDTQY
TRBV18	TRBJ2-1	ASSPQQGTGVYNEQF
TRBV28	TRBJ1-1	ASSPDRGNTEAF
TRBV28	TRBJ1-6	ASSTQGVGDNSPLH
TRBV4-2	TRBJ1-3	ASSRTRDSPSGNTIY
TRBV7-9	TRBJ1-1	ASSSWAGRTNTEAF
TRBV11-1	TRBJ1-3	ASSSSLISGNTIY
TRBV19	TRBJ2-1	ASSYGLAGGEQF
TRBV28	TRBJ2-2	ASTISRIETGELF
TRBV9	TRBJ1-1	ASSVGGLDRGPKAF
TRBV7-9	TRBJ1-2	ASSTGILYGYT
TRBV6-6	TRBJ1-2	ASSLATGNYGYT
TRBV9	TRBJ1-4	ASSVDRGNEKLF
TRBV11-2	TRBJ1-4	ASSTGQVRDEKLF
TRBV12-3/TRBV12-4	TRBJ1-2	ASSHNRVGYT
TRBV27	TRBJ1-2	ASSSHQGSYGYT
TRBV19	TRBJ1-1	ASDGQGIVKAF
TRBV7-8	TRBJ2-3	ASSLNGRAGDTQY
TRBV19	TRBJ1-2	ASSYLGARDYGYT
TRBV7-9	TRBJ2-3	ASSSRSHTQY
TRBV21-1	TRBJ2-5	ASSKVSRGCQETQY
TRBV7-2	TRBJ1-6	ASSFSGPESPLH